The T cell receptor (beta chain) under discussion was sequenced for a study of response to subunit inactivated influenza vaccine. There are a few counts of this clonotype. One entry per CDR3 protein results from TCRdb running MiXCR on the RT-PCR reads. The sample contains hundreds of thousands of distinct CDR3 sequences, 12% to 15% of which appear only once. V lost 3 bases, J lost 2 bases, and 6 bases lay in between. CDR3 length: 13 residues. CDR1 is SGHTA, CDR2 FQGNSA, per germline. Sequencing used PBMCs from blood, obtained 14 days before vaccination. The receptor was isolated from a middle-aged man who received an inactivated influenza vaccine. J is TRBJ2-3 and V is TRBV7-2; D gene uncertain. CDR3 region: CASSFQLTDTQYF. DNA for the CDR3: TGTGCCAGCAGCTTCCAACTCACAGATACGCAGTATTTT.